A single sample gave rise to the 32 T cell receptor beta chains below, sequenced in a study of cytomegalovirus exposure and HLA in healthy donors. Primers for the PCR totalled 60 Vbeta and 13 Jbeta. Libraries were prepared by immunoSEQ multiplex PCR; TCRdb keeps only in-frame clonotypes and omits some of them. The table has roughly 170,000 clones, 80% to 90% seen once. The sequenced sample consisted of PBMCs. These receptors were taken from a woman in her late teens or twenties in good health and CMV-seronegative.

The chain links TRBV18 to TRBJ1-5; 7 bases are shared with TRBD1. The CDR3 length is 14 residues. The germline V gene has CDR1 KGHSH and CDR2 LQKENI. With 4 bases clipped from V and 2 bases from J, the junction kept 2 bases outside the gene matches. Written as DNA, the CDR3 is TGTGCCAGCTCACAAGGGACAGGCAATCAGCCCCAGCATTTT. Protein sequence: CASSQGTGNQPQHF.

The chain joins TRBV6-1 to TRBJ2-5; 7 nucleotides agree with TRBD1. Trimming cost V 10 bases and J 5 bases; bases outside gene matches: 13. Per germline, CDR1 MNHNS and CDR2 SASEGT. The CDR3 extends over 14 amino acids. For the CDR3, the DNA is TGTGCCACCACTACAGGGGATGCTGCGGAGACCCAGTACTTC. The encoded protein is CATTTGDAAETQYF.

The chain recombines TRBV5-1 with TRBJ2-5; D might be TRBD1 (5 bases). Trimming cost V 0 bases and J 5 bases, with 11 bases left between them. The CDR3 covers 14 residues. Germline V CDR1 and CDR2: SGHRS, YFSETQ. The CDR3 reads CASSLGGSEETQYF. The CDR3 DNA is TGCGCCAGCAGCTTGGGGGGCAGTGAGGAGACCCAGTACTTC.

This rearrangement joins TRBV2 to TRBJ2-2; TRBD1 agrees at 9 bases. Looked up from germline, CDR1 is SNHLY and CDR2 is FYNNEI. J was trimmed by 0 bases and V by 5 bases; bases with no gene match: 1. The CDR3 spans 15 residues. The CDR3 bases are TGTGCCAGCAGTTGGGACAGGGCGAACACCGGGGAGCTGTTTTTT. Translated, it gives CASSWDRANTGELFF.

V gene TRBV11-3 combines with J gene TRBJ2-7; weak D call: TRBD1 (6 bases). Trimming shortened V by 5 bases and J by 2 bases, and 13 bases separated the two germline ends. Germline V CDR1 and CDR2: SGHNT, YENEEA. This CDR3 has 14 residues. The CDR3 DNA is TGTGCCAGCAGCCCTAGGGGGTCGACCTACGAGCAGTACTTC. Its protein is CASSPRGSTYEQYF.

The CDR3 bases are TGTGCCAGCAGCTTAACCGCGACAGGGGGAGAAAAACTGTTTTTT. Amino acid sequence: CASSLTATGGEKLFF. The genes are TRBV7-8 and TRBJ1-4, with 9 nucleotides matching TRBD1. This CDR3 spans 15 amino acids. The germline V gene has CDR1 SGHVS and CDR2 FQNEAQ. Trimming at V came to 2 bases and at J to 8 bases, leaving 6 bases not matched to a gene.

The gene calls are TRBV5-6 and TRBJ2-7; 9 nucleotides line up with TRBD1. Germline assignment: CDR1 SGHDT and CDR2 YYEEEE. Trimming at V came to 1 base and at J to 0 bases, leaving 8 bases not matched to a gene. This CDR3 has 17 residues. The CDR3 here is CASSLWDRDPLSYEQYF. In DNA, the CDR3 is TGTGCCAGCAGCTTGTGGGACAGGGACCCCCTCTCCTACGAGCAGTACTTC. Full variable domain (rest looked up from reference TRBV5-6 and TRBJ2-7): DAGVTQSPTHLIKTRGQQVTLRCSPKSGHDTVSWYQQALGQGPQFIFQYYEEEERQRGNFPDRFSGHQFPNYSSELNVNALLLGDSALYLCASSLWDRDPLSYEQYFGPGTRLTVT.

The V and J genes are TRBV28 and TRBJ2-1, with TRBD2 matching 9 bases. The V and J ends lost 4 bases and 4 bases, in that order; junction bases with no gene match: 11. In germline, CDR1 is MDHEN, CDR2 SYDVKM. The CDR3 is 17 residues long. The CDR3 region is CASSSYSGSSPYNEQFF. The CDR3 nucleotides read TGTGCCAGCAGTTCCTATAGCGGGAGTTCCCCTTACAATGAGCAGTTCTTC.

This chain uses TRBV7-2 with TRBJ1-2; D may be TRBD1 (6 bases). CDR1 and CDR2 (germline): SGHTA, FQGNSA. V shed 5 bases and J shed 4 bases, with 20 bases lying between them. CDR3 size: 16 residues. The CDR3 loop reads CASSPKAGTGSYGYTF. In DNA, the CDR3 is TGTGCCAGCAGCCCCAAAGCCGGTACAGGGAGCTATGGCTACACCTTC.

Only a few counts were recorded for this clone. V and J are TRBV7-9 and TRBJ2-2; 7 positions match TRBD2. J lost 4 bases, V lost 3 bases, and 5 bases had no gene match. Germline V gene data show CDR1 as SEHNR and CDR2 as FQNEAQ (reference sequence). This CDR3 comprises 15 residues. CDR3 bases: TGTGCCAGCAGCTTGGGAGGGCTGGGCACCGGGGAGCTGTTTTTT. This codes for CASSLGGLGTGELFF. Using reference TRBV7-9 and TRBJ2-2 for the parts outside the CDR3, the full variable domain is DTGVSQNPRHKITKRGQNVTFRCDPISEHNRLYWYRQTLGQGPEFLTYFQNEAQLEKSRLLSDRFSAERPKGSFSTLEIQRTEQGDSAMYLCASSLGGLGTGELFFGEGSRLTVL.

On this clone itself: Other DNA variants within this sample encode the same CDR3. V is TRBV5-1 and J is TRBJ2-3; the D gene is possibly TRBD2 (6 bases). The CDR3 has 14 amino acids. Between the trimmed V and J ends, which lost 2 bases and 0 bases, there was a span of 7 bases. The germline CDR1 and CDR2 sequences are SGHRS and YFSETQ. The CDR3 sequence is CASSFGTSTDTQYF. The CDR3 DNA reads as TGCGCCAGCAGCTTTGGGACTAGCACAGATACGCAGTATTTT.

V is TRBV5-1 and J is TRBJ1-1, with no clear D. CDR1 is SGHRS, CDR2 YFSETQ, per germline. The V gene lost 0 bases and the J gene lost 1 base, with 7 bases spanning the gap. This CDR3 comprises 14 residues. The CDR3 DNA reads as TGCGCCAGCAGCTTGGTGGAGGGGAACACTGAAGCTTTCTTT. It encodes CASSLVEGNTEAFF. The variable domain in full, completed from reference TRBV5-1 and TRBJ1-1, reads KAGVTQTPRYLIKTRGQQVTLSCSPISGHRSVSWYQQTPGQGLQFLFEYFSETQRNKGNFPGRFSGRQFSNSRSEMNVSTLELGDSALYLCASSLVEGNTEAFFGQGTRLTVV.

This rearrangement joins TRBV11-2 to TRBJ2-7; TRBD2 aligns across 10 bases. The CDR3 is 17 residues long. V lost 1 base and J lost 2; bases outside the gene matches: 8. The germline gives CDR1 SGHAT, CDR2 FQNNGV. The CDR3 here is CASSLAVSGRRAYEQYF. For the CDR3, the DNA is TGTGCCAGCAGCTTAGCGGTTAGCGGGAGGAGGGCCTACGAGCAGTACTTC.

This chain joins TRBV6-5 and TRBJ2-7, with D possibly matching TRBD1 (5 bases). The assigned J gene may be wrong: the sequence end matches TRBJ2-1 better. Germline loops: CDR1 MNHEY, CDR2 SVGAGI. The CDR3 is 14 amino acids. The CDR3 sequence is CASSYQGSYNEQFF. As DNA, the CDR3 is TGTGCCAGCAGTTACCAGGGCTCCTACAATGAGCAGTTCTTC.

This chain connects TRBV5-1 to TRBJ2-7; maybe TRBD1 (5 bases). Per germline, CDR1 SGHRS and CDR2 YFSETQ. The CDR3 is 13 residues long. V gave up 3 bases and J gave up 3 bases, with 10 bases separating them. CDR3 region: CASSSPGYYEQYF. The CDR3 DNA is TGCGCCAGCAGCTCGCCAGGGTACTACGAGCAGTACTTC.

This sequence joins TRBV6-5 and TRBJ2-7, with D maybe TRBD2 (6 bases). With 0 bases removed from V and 3 bases from J, the gap between germline ends came to 15 bases. This CDR3 is 16 amino acids long. The germline V gene has CDR1 MNHEY and CDR2 SVGAGI. CDR3 region: CASSYSSRRGDYEQYF. The CDR3 coding sequence is TGTGCCAGCAGTTACTCATCGCGGCGGGGCGACTACGAGCAGTACTTC.

V and J are TRBV11-3 and TRBJ2-2; D may be TRBD1 (5 bases). This CDR3 has 13 residues. V lost 5 bases and J lost 1, with 5 bases in between. Germline loops: CDR1 SGHNT, CDR2 YENEEA. The chain's CDR3 is CASSRGNTGELFF. For the CDR3, the DNA is TGTGCCAGCAGCAGGGGGAACACCGGGGAGCTGTTTTTT.

The chain employs TRBV6-5 and TRBJ2-5; TRBD2 is a possible D gene (6 bases). The end of the DNA aligns better with TRBJ2-7, so the J call may be wrong. Germline V lookup: CDR1 MNHEY, CDR2 SVGAGI. The CDR3 consists of 14 residues. The CDR3 loop is CASSRALATSEQYF. The CDR3 DNA reads as TGTGCCAGCAGTCGTGCGCTAGCGACCTCCGAGCAGTACTTC.

The V gene is TRBV5-1, the J gene TRBJ2-4; D perhaps matches TRBD1 (7 bases). The V end was cut by 0 bases, the J end by 6 bases, with 10 bases between. The CDR3 covers 14 residues. Germline CDR1 and CDR2: SGHRS and YFSETQ. CDR3 bases: TGCGCCAGCAGCTTGGGGAGGGACAGAAACATTCAGTACTTC. Translation: CASSLGRDRNIQYF.

In this sample, this clone turned up once. The V call is TRBV5-4, the J call TRBJ2-3; 8 bases line up with TRBD2. The CDR3 is 15 residues long. V was pared by 4 bases and J by 4 bases, with 8 bases of the junction left unmatched. Germline V gene lookup returns CDR1 SGHNT and CDR2 YYREEE (reference sequence). The CDR3 spells CASSTSGGWPDTQYF. CDR3 sequence (DNA): TGTGCCAGCAGCACTAGCGGAGGTTGGCCAGATACGCAGTATTTT.

This chain connects TRBV5-1 to TRBJ2-3, with TRBD1 identical over 10 bases. V shed 0 bases and J 0 bases; nucleotides not matched to a gene: 4. CDR1 is SGHRS and CDR2 is YFSETQ in the germline V gene. CDR3 size: 17 residues. As DNA, the CDR3 is TGCGCCAGCAGCTTGGGAGACAGGGGGCCCAGCACAGATACGCAGTATTTT. It specifies CASSLGDRGPSTDTQYF.

This clone was seen once. The chain carries TRBV28 and TRBJ2-5; a possible D gene is TRBD1 (5 bases). Trimming cost V 6 bases and J 5 bases, with 19 bases left between them. The germline gives CDR1 MDHEN, CDR2 SYDVKM. The CDR3 contains 15 residues. CDR3 region: CASRYQGSGAETQYF. The CDR3 coding sequence is TGTGCCAGCAGGTATCAGGGCAGTGGTGCGGAGACCCAGTACTTC.

V gene TRBV27 combines with J gene TRBJ2-3; no definite D call. The CDR3 contains 14 residues. Germline V gene lookup returns CDR1 MNHEY and CDR2 SMNVEV (reference sequence). Trimming removed 4 bases from V and 0 bases from J, with 8 bases in between. CDR3 in DNA: TGTGCCAGCAGTTCTGGCGGAAGCACAGATACGCAGTATTTT. Its translation is CASSSGGSTDTQYF.

The CDR3 region is CASSHSGSGEQYF. The CDR3 DNA follows: TGTGCCAGCAGTCATAGCGGGAGTGGCGAGCAGTACTTC. J is TRBJ2-7 and V is TRBV27; 9 bases agree with TRBD2. Germline V gives CDR1 MNHEY, CDR2 SMNVEV (reference sequence). This CDR3 has 13 residues. V trimming: 5 bases; J trimming: 6 bases; junction bases outside the gene matches: 5.

V and J are TRBV11-2 and TRBJ2-3; D is unresolved. Between the trimmed V and J ends, which lost 2 bases and 0 bases, there was a span of 9 bases. This CDR3 has 15 residues. Germline V gene sequence: CDR1 SGHAT, CDR2 FQNNGV. In DNA form, the CDR3 reads TGTGCCAGCAGCTTAAACTTATATAGCACAGATACGCAGTATTTT. Its translation: CASSLNLYSTDTQYF.

The gene calls are TRBV27 and TRBJ2-1, with D maybe TRBD1 (5 bases). With 3 bases removed from V and 6 bases from J, the gap between germline ends came to 12 bases. Germline V lookup: CDR1 MNHEY, CDR2 SMNVEV (reference sequence). The CDR3 consists of 14 residues. The CDR3: CASSLLRQPNEQFF. Written as DNA, the CDR3 is TGTGCCAGCAGTTTGTTACGACAGCCCAATGAGCAGTTCTTC.

About this clone: Relative to the germline gene, one junction end is altered; a read error may explain this. This rearrangement joins TRBV7-9 to TRBJ1-5; D possibly corresponds to TRBD1 (6 bases). There are 16 residues in the CDR3. Germline V gene data show CDR1 as SEHNR and CDR2 as FQNEAQ (reference sequence). The CDR3 here is CSSSHRDGISNQPQHF. The CDR3 nucleotides are TGTTCCAGCAGCCACAGGGACGGAATCTCCAATCAGCCCCAGCATTTT. Complete variable domain (other parts from reference TRBV7-9 and TRBJ1-5): DTGVSQNPRHKITKRGQNVTFRCDPISEHNRLYWYRQTLGQGPEFLTYFQNEAQLEKSRLLSDRFSAERPKGSFSTLEIQRTEQGDSAMYLCSSSHRDGISNQPQHFGDGTRLSIL.

The V gene is TRBV5-1, the J gene TRBJ1-3, with a possible D match to TRBD1 (6 bases). V was cut by 0 bases and J by 0 bases, with 16 bases left in between. This CDR3 spans 18 amino acids. From germline, CDR1 is SGHRS and CDR2 YFSETQ. The CDR3 is CASSLESAGASSGNTIYF. CDR3 DNA sequence: TGCGCCAGCAGCTTGGAATCGGCGGGGGCCAGCTCTGGAAACACCATATATTTT.

The chain has TRBV6-6 and TRBJ2-7, with TRBD2 matching over 11 bases. The V gene's germline CDR1 is MNHNY and CDR2 SVGAGI (reference sequence). V shed 5 bases and J 5 bases; nucleotides not matched to a gene: 5. This CDR3 has 14 amino acids. The CDR3 region has the DNA TGTGCCAGCAGTAGGACTAGCGGGTCCCACGAGCAGTACTTC. Its translation: CASSRTSGSHEQYF.

The J gene is TRBJ1-2, the V gene TRBV4-3; 7 positions match TRBD1. The CDR3 is 15 amino acids. J was trimmed by 8 bases and V by 0 bases; bases with no gene match: 9. Germline V gene data show CDR1 as LGHNA and CDR2 as YSLEER. The CDR3 DNA reads as TGCGCCAGCAGCCAAGAGGTCAGACAGGGCCTCGGCTACACCTTC. It yields the protein CASSQEVRQGLGYTF.

V gene TRBV5-4 combines with J gene TRBJ2-5; 8 nucleotides align to TRBD1. With V trimmed by 2 bases and J by 1 base, 1 base remained unmatched. Germline V gene data show CDR1 as SGHNT and CDR2 as YYREEE (reference sequence). This CDR3 comprises 14 residues. The CDR3 protein is CASSFTGGQETQYF. The CDR3, as DNA: TGTGCCAGCAGCTTTACAGGGGGCCAAGAGACCCAGTACTTC. Together with reference TRBV5-4 and TRBJ2-5, the CDR3 gives the full variable domain: ETGVTQSPTHLIKTRGQQVTLRCSSQSGHNTVSWYQQALGQGPQFIFQYYREEENGRGNFPPRFSGLQFPNYSSELNVNALELDDSALYLCASSFTGGQETQYFGPGTRLLVL.

The genes are TRBV6-6 and TRBJ2-7; D might be TRBD2 (5 bases). The CDR3 has 11 amino acids. Deletions cut 6 bases from V and 4 bases from J, with 7 bases between. Per the germline V gene, CDR1 is MNHNY and CDR2 is SVGAGI (reference sequence). DNA of the CDR3: TGTGCCAGCAGGGACTTATACGAGCAGTACTTC. Translation: CASRDLYEQYF.